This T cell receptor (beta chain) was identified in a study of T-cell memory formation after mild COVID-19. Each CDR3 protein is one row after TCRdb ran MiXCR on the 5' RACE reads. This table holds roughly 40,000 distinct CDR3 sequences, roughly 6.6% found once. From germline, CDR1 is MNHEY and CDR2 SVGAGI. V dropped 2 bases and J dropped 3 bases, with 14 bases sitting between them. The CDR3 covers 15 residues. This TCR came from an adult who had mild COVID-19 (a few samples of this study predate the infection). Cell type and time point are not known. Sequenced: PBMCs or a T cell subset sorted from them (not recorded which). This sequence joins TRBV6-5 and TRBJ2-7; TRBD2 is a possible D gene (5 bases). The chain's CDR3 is CASSYQRSRSYEQYF. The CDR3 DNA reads TGTGCCAGCAGTTACCAGCGGTCTAGGAGCTACGAGCAGTACTTC.